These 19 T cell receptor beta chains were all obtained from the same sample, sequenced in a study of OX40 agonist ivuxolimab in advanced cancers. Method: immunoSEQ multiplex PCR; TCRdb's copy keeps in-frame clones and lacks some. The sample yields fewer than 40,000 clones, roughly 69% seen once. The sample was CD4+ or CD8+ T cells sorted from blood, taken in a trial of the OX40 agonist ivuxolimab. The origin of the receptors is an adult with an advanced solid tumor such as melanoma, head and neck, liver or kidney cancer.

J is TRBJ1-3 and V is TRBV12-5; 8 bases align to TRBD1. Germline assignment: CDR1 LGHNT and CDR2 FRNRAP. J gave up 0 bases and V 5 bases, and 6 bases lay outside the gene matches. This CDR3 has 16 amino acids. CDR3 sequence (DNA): TGTGCTAGTGGTCACGGGACAGGCGGCTCTGGAAACACCATATATTTT. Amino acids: CASGHGTGGSGNTIYF.

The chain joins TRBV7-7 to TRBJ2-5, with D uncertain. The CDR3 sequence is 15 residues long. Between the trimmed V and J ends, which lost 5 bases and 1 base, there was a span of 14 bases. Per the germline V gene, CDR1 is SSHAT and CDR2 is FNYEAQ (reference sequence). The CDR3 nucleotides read TGTGCCAGCAGCCCTGGTAGGCAGTTCCAAGAGACCCAGTACTTC. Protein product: CASSPGRQFQETQYF. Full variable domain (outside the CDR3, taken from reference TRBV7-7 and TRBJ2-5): GAGVSQSPRYKVTKRGQDVTLRCDPISSHATLYWYQQALGQGPEFLTYFNYEAQPDKSGLPSDRFSAERPEGSISTLTIQRTEQRDSAMYRCASSPGRQFQETQYFGPGTRLLVL.

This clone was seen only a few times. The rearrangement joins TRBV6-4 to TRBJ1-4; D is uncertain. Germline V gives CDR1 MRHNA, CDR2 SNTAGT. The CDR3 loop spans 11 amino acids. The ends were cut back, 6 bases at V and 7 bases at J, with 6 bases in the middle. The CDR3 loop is CASSSLEKLFF. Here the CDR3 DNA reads TGTGCCAGCAGCTCCCTTGAAAAACTGTTTTTT.

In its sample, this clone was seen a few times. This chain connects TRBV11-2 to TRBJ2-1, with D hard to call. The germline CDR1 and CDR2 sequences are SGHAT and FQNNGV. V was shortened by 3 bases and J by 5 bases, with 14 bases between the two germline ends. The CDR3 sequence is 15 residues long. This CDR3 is CASSLRPIDDNEQFF. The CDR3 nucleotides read TGTGCCAGCAGCTTGAGGCCAATAGATGACAATGAGCAGTTCTTC. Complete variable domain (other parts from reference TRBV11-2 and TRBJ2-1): EAGVAQSPRYKIIEKRQSVAFWCNPISGHATLYWYQQILGQGPKLLIQFQNNGVVDDSQLPKDRFSAERLKGVDSTLKIQPAKLEDSAVYLCASSLRPIDDNEQFFGPGTRLTVL.

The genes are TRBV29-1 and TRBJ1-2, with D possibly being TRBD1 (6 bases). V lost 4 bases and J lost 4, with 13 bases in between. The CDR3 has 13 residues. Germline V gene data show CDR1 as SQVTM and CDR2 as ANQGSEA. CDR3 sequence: CSVATGGAYGYTF. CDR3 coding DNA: TGCAGCGTTGCAACCGGGGGCGCCTATGGCTACACCTTC.

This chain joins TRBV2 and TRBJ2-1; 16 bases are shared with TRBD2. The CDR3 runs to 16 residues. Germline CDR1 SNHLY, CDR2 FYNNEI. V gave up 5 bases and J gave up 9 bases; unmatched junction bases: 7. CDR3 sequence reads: CASSPTGTSGGVEQFF. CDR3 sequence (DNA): TGTGCCAGCAGTCCAACCGGGACTAGCGGGGGGGTTGAGCAGTTCTTC.

The CDR3 DNA reads as TGTGCCAGCAGGCGTGGACAGGGGAATTCACCCCTCCACTTT. This encodes CASRRGQGNSPLHF. The chain uses TRBV5-4 and TRBJ1-6, with TRBD1 identical over 9 bases. The junction had 4 bases not matched to a gene; V was cut back by 5 bases and J by 7 bases. CDR3 length equals 14 residues. CDR1 is SGHNT and CDR2 is YYREEE in the germline V gene (reference sequence).

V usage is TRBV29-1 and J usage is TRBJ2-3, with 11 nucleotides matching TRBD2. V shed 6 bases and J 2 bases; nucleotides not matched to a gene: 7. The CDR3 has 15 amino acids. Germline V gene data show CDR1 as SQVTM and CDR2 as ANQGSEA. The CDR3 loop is CSVAGTSGFTDTQYF. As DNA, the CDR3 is TGCAGCGTAGCCGGGACTAGCGGCTTCACAGATACGCAGTATTTT.

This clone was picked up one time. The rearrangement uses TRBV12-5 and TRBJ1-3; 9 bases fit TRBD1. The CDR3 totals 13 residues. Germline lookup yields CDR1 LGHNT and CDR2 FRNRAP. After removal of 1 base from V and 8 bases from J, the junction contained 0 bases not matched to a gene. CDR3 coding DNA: TGTGCTAGTGGTTTGGGACAGGGGGACACCATATATTTT. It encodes CASGLGQGDTIYF.

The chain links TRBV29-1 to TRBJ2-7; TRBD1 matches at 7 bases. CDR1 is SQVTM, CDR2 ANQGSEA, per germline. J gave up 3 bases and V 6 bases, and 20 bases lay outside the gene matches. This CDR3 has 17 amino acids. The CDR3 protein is CSVDGTEGPWGNYEQYF. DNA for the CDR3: TGCAGCGTGGACGGGACAGAAGGTCCATGGGGTAACTACGAGCAGTACTTC.

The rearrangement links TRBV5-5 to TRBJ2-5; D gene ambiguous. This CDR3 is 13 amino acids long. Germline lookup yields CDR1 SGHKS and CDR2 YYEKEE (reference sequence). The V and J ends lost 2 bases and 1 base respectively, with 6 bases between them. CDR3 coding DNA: TGTGCCAGCAGCTTAAGTTTCCAAGAGACCCAGTACTTC. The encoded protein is CASSLSFQETQYF.

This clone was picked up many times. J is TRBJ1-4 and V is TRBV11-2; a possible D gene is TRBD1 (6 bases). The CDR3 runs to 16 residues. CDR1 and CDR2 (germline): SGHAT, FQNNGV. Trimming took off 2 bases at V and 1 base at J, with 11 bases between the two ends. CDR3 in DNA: TGTGCCAGCAGCTTATTGGGGGCGGGAACTAATGAAAAACTGTTTTTT. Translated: CASSLLGAGTNEKLFF.

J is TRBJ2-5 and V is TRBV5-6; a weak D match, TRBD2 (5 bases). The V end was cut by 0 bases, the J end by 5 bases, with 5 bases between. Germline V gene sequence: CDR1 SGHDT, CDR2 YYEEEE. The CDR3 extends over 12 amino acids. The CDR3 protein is CASSLGEETQYF. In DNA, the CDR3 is TGTGCCAGCAGCTTGGGGGAGGAGACCCAGTACTTC.

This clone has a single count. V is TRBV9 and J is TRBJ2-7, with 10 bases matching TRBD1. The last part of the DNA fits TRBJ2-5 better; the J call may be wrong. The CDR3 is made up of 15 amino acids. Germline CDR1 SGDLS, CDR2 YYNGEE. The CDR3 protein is CASSMGQGRQETQYF. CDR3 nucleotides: TGTGCCAGCAGCATGGGACAGGGGAGGCAAGAGACCCAGTACTTC.

CDR3 sequence reads: CASSGTGDNEQFF. Written as DNA, the CDR3 is TGTGCCAGCAGTGGAACCGGGGACAATGAGCAGTTCTTC. This sequence joins TRBV2 and TRBJ2-1; a possible D gene is TRBD2 (5 bases). The CDR3 spans 13 residues. From germline, CDR1 is SNHLY and CDR2 FYNNEI. Trimming left V 4 bases short and J 5 bases short, with 9 bases between.

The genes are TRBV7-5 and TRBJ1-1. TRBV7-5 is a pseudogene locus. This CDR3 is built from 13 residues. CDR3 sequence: CARSLGRTTEAFF. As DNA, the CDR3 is TGTGCCAGAAGCTTAGGGAGAACTACTGAAGCTTTCTTT.

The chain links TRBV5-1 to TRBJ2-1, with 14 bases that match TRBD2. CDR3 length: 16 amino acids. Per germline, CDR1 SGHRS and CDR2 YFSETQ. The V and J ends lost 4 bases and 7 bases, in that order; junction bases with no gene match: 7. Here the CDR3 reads CASSPGTSGGLNEQFF. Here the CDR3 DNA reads TGCGCCAGCAGCCCCGGGACTAGCGGGGGCCTTAATGAGCAGTTCTTC.

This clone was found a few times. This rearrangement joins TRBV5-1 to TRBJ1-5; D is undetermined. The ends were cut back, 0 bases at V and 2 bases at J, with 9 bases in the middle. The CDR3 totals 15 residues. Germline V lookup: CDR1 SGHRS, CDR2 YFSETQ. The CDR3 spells CASSLEGFGNQPQHF. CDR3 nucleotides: TGCGCCAGCAGCTTGGAGGGATTTGGCAATCAGCCCCAGCATTTT.

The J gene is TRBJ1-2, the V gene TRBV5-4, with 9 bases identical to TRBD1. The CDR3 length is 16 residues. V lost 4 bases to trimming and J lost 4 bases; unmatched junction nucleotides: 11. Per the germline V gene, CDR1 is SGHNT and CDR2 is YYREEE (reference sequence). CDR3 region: CASSQEWGQGSYGYTF. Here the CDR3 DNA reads TGTGCCAGCAGCCAAGAGTGGGGACAGGGAAGCTATGGCTACACCTTC.